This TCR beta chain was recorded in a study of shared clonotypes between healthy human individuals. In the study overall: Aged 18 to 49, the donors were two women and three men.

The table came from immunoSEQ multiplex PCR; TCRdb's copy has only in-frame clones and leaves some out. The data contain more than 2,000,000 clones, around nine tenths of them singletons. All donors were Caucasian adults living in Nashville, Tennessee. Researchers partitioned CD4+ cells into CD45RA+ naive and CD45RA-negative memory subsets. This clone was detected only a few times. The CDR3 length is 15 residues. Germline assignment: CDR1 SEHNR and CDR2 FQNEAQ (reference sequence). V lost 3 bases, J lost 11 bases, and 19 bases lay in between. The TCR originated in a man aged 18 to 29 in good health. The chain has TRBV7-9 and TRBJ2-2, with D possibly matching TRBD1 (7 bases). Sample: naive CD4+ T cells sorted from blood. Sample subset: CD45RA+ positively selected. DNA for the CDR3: TGTGCCAGCAGCTTCCCGACAGCAGGGGGAGGAGAGCTGTTTTTT. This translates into CASSFPTAGGGELFF.